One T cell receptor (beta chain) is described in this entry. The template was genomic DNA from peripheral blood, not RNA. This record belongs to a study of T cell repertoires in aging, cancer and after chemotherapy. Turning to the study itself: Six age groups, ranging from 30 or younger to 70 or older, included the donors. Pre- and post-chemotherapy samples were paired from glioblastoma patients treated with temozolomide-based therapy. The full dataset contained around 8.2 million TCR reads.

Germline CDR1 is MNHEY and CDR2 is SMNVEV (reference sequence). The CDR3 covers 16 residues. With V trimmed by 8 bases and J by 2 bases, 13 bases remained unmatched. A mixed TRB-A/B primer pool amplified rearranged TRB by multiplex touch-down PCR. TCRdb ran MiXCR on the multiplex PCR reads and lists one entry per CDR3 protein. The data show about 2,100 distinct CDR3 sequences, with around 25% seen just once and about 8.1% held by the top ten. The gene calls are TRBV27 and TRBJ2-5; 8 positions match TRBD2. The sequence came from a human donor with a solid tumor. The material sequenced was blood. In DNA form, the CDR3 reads TGTGCCAGCGCCATGACGTTGGCGGGGGGACAAGAGACCCAGTACTTC. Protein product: CASAMTLAGGQETQYF.